These 2 T cell receptor beta chains were all obtained from the same sample, sequenced in a study of CD8+CD57+ T cells in acquired aplastic anemia. In patients chosen for sequencing, flow cytometry had shown CD8+CD57+ cell expansion. The template for TCR beta VDJ and CDR3 sequence profiling was genomic DNA. TCRdb ran MiXCR on the reads and lists one entry per CDR3 protein. The table has around 290,000 distinct CDR3 sequences, 56% seen once. The sample taken for sequencing was sorted CD4+, CD8+, or CD8+CD57+ T cells (not recorded which) from PBMCs. The receptor source for this set is a human donor with aplastic anemia.

This clonotype was detected ten times or more. The chain recombines TRBV12-3 or TRBV12-4 with TRBJ2-3, with 7 bases lining up with TRBD2. The CDR3 runs 15 residues. J was trimmed by 1 base and V by 7 bases; bases with no gene match: 8. The CDR3 DNA reads as TGTGCCAGCACCGAGCGGGGATTCCGCACAGATACGCAGTATTTT. Translating gives CASTERGFRTDTQYF.

This clonotype was observed a handful of times. The rearrangement links TRBV6-5 to TRBJ1-1; 7 bases match TRBD1. Germline V gene data show CDR1 as MNHEY and CDR2 as SVGAGI. The CDR3 length is 17 residues. J lost 5 bases, V lost 2 bases, and 14 bases had no gene match. The CDR3 reads CASSYDSTGWGKTEAFF. In DNA form, the CDR3 reads TGTGCCAGCAGTTACGATTCGACAGGGTGGGGGAAGACTGAAGCTTTCTTT.